This T cell receptor beta chain stems from a study of T cells expressing NK-cell markers. About the study: The sequencing cohort of eight donors included seven HCMV-seropositive individuals and one seronegative individual. The study, taken as a whole, reports: The CD3+CD56-NKG2C+ fraction of several donors was also led by these clonotypes. The dominant NKG2C+ clonotypes represented about 1.0-7.0% of CD8+ T cells in five or six donors.

Concerning this clonotype itself: Its antigen is undetermined.

The authors made TCR beta cDNA libraries by 5'RACE template switching. This switching added a universal primer site and UMIs. TCRdb reprocessed the 5' RACE reads, with one entry per CDR3 protein and no DNA. Its table records about 260,000 distinct CDR3 sequences. Per the germline V gene, CDR1 is DFQATT and CDR2 is SNEGSKA (reference sequence). This CDR3 spans 12 amino acids. This chain links TRBV20-1 with TRBJ2-3. The sample taken for sequencing was blood T cells: a sorted CD56 or NKG2C T cell subset, CD4+ or CD8+ T cells, or bulk PBMC T cells (not recorded which). The TCR was taken from a woman aged 18 to 75 in good health. CDR3 sequence: CSAQQDIDTQYF.